Each of the 11 T cell receptor beta chains below was sequenced from the same sample in a study of CD8+ T cells in alopecia areata. Following extraction, RNA underwent reverse transcription to cDNA, which served as the sequencing template. The repertoire was sequenced with immunoSEQ multiplex PCR; TCRdb's copy has only in-frame clones and lacks some. Of about 120,000 clones listed, about half are singletons. Treatment noted: oral pan-JAK inhibitor, 5-10 mg twice daily. Here the sequenced sample was CD4+ T cells sorted from blood, taken at week 4, from a patient treated with tofacitinib. The receptors originated from a human donor with alopecia areata.

This clone has a single count. The chain uses TRBV9 and TRBJ2-1; 9 bases fit TRBD2. This CDR3 has 16 residues. V trimming: 3 bases; J trimming: 8 bases; junction bases outside the gene matches: 12. Per germline, CDR1 SGDLS and CDR2 YYNGEE. Here the CDR3 reads CASSAPGRGRGDEQFF. The CDR3 DNA reads as TGTGCCAGCAGCGCCCCGGGGCGCGGGAGGGGCGATGAGCAGTTCTTC.

This clone was found a few times. V is TRBV5-4 and J is TRBJ2-1; TRBD2 might be the D (5 bases). CDR3 length: 15 residues. Germline loops: CDR1 SGHNT, CDR2 YYREEE (reference sequence). Trimming cost V 0 bases and J 9 bases, with 16 bases left between them. This CDR3 is CASSLEPSRLGEQFF. The DNA for the CDR3 is TGTGCCAGCAGCTTGGAACCTAGCAGATTGGGTGAGCAGTTCTTC.

The sample holds a few counts of this clone. The gene calls are TRBV18 and TRBJ1-2, with no clear D. Per germline, CDR1 KGHSH and CDR2 LQKENI. CDR3 length: 14 amino acids. Trimming took off 0 bases at V and 4 bases at J, with 9 bases between the two ends. Here the CDR3 DNA reads TGTGCCAGCTCACCACCCGGCAGGACCTATGGCTACACCTTC. Protein: CASSPPGRTYGYTF.

About this clone itself: Additional DNA sequences in this sample encode the identical CDR3. V is TRBV30 and J is TRBJ1-2; D not certain. There are 12 residues in the CDR3. V was pared by 0 bases and J by 3 bases, with 5 bases between. In germline, CDR1 is GTSNPN, CDR2 SVGIG (reference sequence). As DNA, the CDR3 is TGTGCCTGGAGTGTACTGGACTATGGCTACACCTTC. It yields the protein CAWSVLDYGYTF.

This clone was seen once. CDR3 bases: TGTGCCTGGAGTCGGGCGTATGGCTACACCTTC. Its protein is CAWSRAYGYTF. The chain employs TRBV30 and TRBJ1-2; no clear D gene. The CDR3 has 11 residues. Looked up from germline, CDR1 is GTSNPN and CDR2 is SVGIG (reference sequence). The V and J ends lost 2 bases and 5 bases respectively, with 6 bases between them.

The rearrangement uses TRBV9 and TRBJ2-2; the match to TRBD1 covers 7 bases. Germline values: CDR1 SGDLS, CDR2 YYNGEE. Trimming took 3 bases from V and 6 from J; bases not matched to a gene: 11. This CDR3 has 16 residues. In nucleotides, the CDR3 is TGTGCCAGCAGCGCAAACCTAGGGGGCCGAGCCGGGGAGCTGTTTTTT. It codes for CASSANLGGRAGELFF.

Turning to this clone: The sample contains more than one DNA sequence encoding this CDR3. This chain joins TRBV5-1 and TRBJ2-7, with D tentatively TRBD2 (5 bases). This CDR3 is built from 14 residues. With 0 bases removed from V and 2 bases from J, the gap between germline ends came to 9 bases. From germline, CDR1 is SGHRS and CDR2 YFSETQ. CDR3 in amino acids: CASSLAGGAYEQYF. In DNA, the CDR3 is TGCGCCAGCAGCTTGGCTGGAGGAGCCTACGAGCAGTACTTC.

This clone was picked up a small number of times. The chain uses TRBV12-5 and TRBJ2-7; 7 bases map to TRBD1. The CDR3 loop spans 16 amino acids. J was trimmed by 7 bases and V by 4 bases; bases with no gene match: 16. Germline assignment: CDR1 LGHNT and CDR2 FRNRAP. In DNA, the CDR3 is TGTGCTAGTGGTTCGACCGGACAGGTAGTACTGGGAGAGCAGTACTTC. This gives the protein CASGSTGQVVLGEQYF.

The rearrangement links TRBV2 to TRBJ2-7; 10 bases are shared with TRBD1. In germline, CDR1 is SNHLY, CDR2 FYNNEI. The junction had 2 bases not matched to a gene; V was cut back by 6 bases and J by 3 bases. The CDR3 spans 13 residues. The CDR3 DNA is TGTGCCAGCAGGCGGACAGGGGGCTACGAGCAGTACTTC. As protein: CASRRTGGYEQYF.

The chain uses TRBV5-1 and TRBJ1-4; 7 positions agree with TRBD1. V lost 4 bases to trimming and J lost 4 bases; unmatched junction nucleotides: 7. CDR1 SGHRS and CDR2 YFSETQ come from the germline V gene. CDR3 length: 15 amino acids. CDR3 coding DNA: TGCGCCAGCAGCCTCCGGGACAGAGTTAATGAAAAACTGTTTTTT. It specifies CASSLRDRVNEKLFF.

This clone has a handful of counts. The same CDR3 also results from other DNA sequences found in this sample. V is TRBV30 and J is TRBJ1-2, with unresolved D. The CDR3 totals 11 residues. The germline V and J ends were trimmed by 0 bases and 5 bases, with 4 bases remaining between them. The germline CDR1 and CDR2 sequences are GTSNPN and SVGIG (reference sequence). CDR3 in amino acids: CAWSVQYGYTF. For the CDR3, the DNA is TGTGCCTGGAGTGTACAGTATGGCTACACCTTC.